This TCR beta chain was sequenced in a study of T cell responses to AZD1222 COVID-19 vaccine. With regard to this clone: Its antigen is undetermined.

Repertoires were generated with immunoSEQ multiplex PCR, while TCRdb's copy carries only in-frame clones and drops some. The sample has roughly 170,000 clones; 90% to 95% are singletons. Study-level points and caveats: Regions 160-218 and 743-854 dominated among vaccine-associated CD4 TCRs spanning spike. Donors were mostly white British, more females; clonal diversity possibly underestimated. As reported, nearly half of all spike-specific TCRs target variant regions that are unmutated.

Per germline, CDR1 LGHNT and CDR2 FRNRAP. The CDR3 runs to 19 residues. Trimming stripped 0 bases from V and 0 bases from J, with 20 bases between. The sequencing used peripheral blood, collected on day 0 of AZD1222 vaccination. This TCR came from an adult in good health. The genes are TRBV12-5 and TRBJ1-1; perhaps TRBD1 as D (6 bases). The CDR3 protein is CASGLVLGQGSRMNTEAFF. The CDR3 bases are TGTGCTAGTGGTTTGGTACTTGGGCAGGGGTCGCGGATGAACACTGAAGCTTTCTTT.